In its sample, the clone carrying this T cell receptor beta chain was seen once. Antigen unknown. The CDR3 loop spans 14 amino acids. Per the germline V gene, CDR1 is SGHVS and CDR2 is FNYEAQ. V was cut by 2 bases and J by 2 bases, with 9 bases left in between. The data derive from a study of T cell responses to AZD1222 COVID-19 vaccine. Study at large: Combined were second doses at about 4 or about 12 weeks.

Repertoires were generated with immunoSEQ multiplex PCR, while TCRdb's copy carries only in-frame clones and drops some. The data hold about 170,000 clones, with 75% to 90% observed a single time. General study findings and limits: Donors, mostly white British, included more females; clonal diversity was possibly underestimated. Spike-wide vaccine-associated CD4 TCRs dominated at 160-218 and 743-854.

The TCR originated in an adult in good health. The J gene is TRBJ2-5, the V gene TRBV7-6; tentative D call: TRBD2 (5 bases). Sequences were derived from peripheral blood, sampled on day 0 of AZD1222 vaccination. CDR3 region: CASSLWPGQETQYF. The CDR3 bases are TGTGCCAGCAGCTTATGGCCGGGGCAAGAGACCCAGTACTTC.